A single sample is the source of the 25 T cell receptor beta chains below, sequenced in a study of tumor and adjacent non-tumor tissue in lung cancer. Three rounds of nested PCR, following a modified ARM-PCR protocol, produced the TCRbeta library. TCRdb itself ran the multiplex PCR reads through MiXCR, one entry per CDR3 protein. The sample carries approximately 110,000 distinct CDR3 sequences, roughly 74% recorded once. This sample's RNA came from whole unsorted tissue. Sequenced sample: lung tumor tissue. The receptor set was obtained from an older woman with non-small cell lung cancer.

This clonotype was detected once. Just one base apart from a much larger clone, this may be a read error. The J gene is TRBJ2-1, the V gene TRBV6-2 or TRBV6-3, with D perhaps TRBD1 or TRBD2 (5 bases each). The CDR3 spans 13 residues. CDR1 is MNHEY and CDR2 is SVGEGT in the germline V gene. The ends were cut back, 11 bases at V and 12 bases at J, with 23 bases in the middle. CDR3 coding DNA: TGTGCCTGCTATTACTCCCAGGGAGTTGGGCAGTTCTTC. This sequence encodes CACYYSQGVGQFF.

A remark on this clonotype: A single base separates this from a much larger clone, so it may be a read error. V and J are TRBV6-5 and TRBJ1-1, with D unresolved. Germline V lookup: CDR1 MNHEY, CDR2 SVGAGI. The length of the CDR3 is 13 residues. The V gene lost 6 bases and the J gene lost 0 bases, with 8 bases spanning the gap. The CDR3 nucleotides are TGTGCCAGCAGCTCGAACGTGAACACTGAAGCTTTCTTT. Its protein product is CASSSNVNTEAFF.

This clonotype was observed many times. CDR3 region: CSARGVSESDRGYTF. The CDR3 nucleotides read TGCAGTGCTAGAGGGGTCTCCGAGTCGGACCGTGGCTACACCTTC. This chain joins TRBV20-1 and TRBJ1-2; the D is unclear. CDR3 length equals 15 residues. V was clipped by 1 base and J by 7 bases, with 19 bases between them. Per germline, CDR1 DFQATT and CDR2 SNEGSKA (reference sequence).

As regards this clonotype: At one boundary the junction diverges from the germline segment, which might be a read error. J is TRBJ1-2 and V is TRBV4-3; D gene unclear. This CDR3 contains 14 residues. Germline assignment: CDR1 LGHNA and CDR2 YSLEER. The CDR3 region is CANSRVPGPYGYTF. In nucleotides, the CDR3 is TGCGCCAACAGCCGAGTGCCAGGACCCTATGGCTACACCTTC.

As to this clonotype: Sequence at one end of the junction differs from germline and may be a read error. The rearrangement uses TRBV11-2 and TRBJ2-3; 8 bases fit TRBD2. CDR1 and CDR2 (germline): SGHAT, FQNNGV. The CDR3 loop spans 15 amino acids. CDR3 amino acids: CASSITGRATDTHYF. The CDR3 nucleotides are TGTGCCAGCAGCATCACCGGGAGGGCCACAGATACGCATTATTTT.

A note on this clonotype: This could be a read error, since a much larger clone is one nucleotide away. The rearrangement uses TRBV6-2 or TRBV6-3 and TRBJ2-1; no clear D gene. CDR3 length: 12 amino acids. Germline V gene data show CDR1 as MNHEY and CDR2 as SVGEGT. CDR3 protein: CASSSMGNEQSF. CDR3 nucleotides: TGTGCCAGCAGTTCGATGGGAAATGAGCAGTCCTTC.

Note on this clonotype: This CDR3 fails to terminate in the conserved phenylalanine or tryptophan, so it likely reflects a read error. The chain recombines TRBV28 with TRBJ1-4; D perhaps matches TRBD1 (6 bases). The length of the CDR3 is 12 residues. V gave up 7 bases and J gave up 7 bases, with 10 bases separating them. Germline V lookup: CDR1 MDHEN, CDR2 SYDVKM. The CDR3: CASTDRSEKLFI. CDR3 DNA: TGTGCCAGCACTGACAGGTCTGAAAAACTGTTTATT.

The rearrangement uses TRBV28 and TRBJ1-6, with a possible D match to TRBD1 (6 bases). The germline V and J ends were trimmed by 2 bases and 7 bases, with 9 bases remaining between them. This CDR3 region has 14 residues. Germline CDR1 is MDHEN and CDR2 is SYDVKM. CDR3 amino acids: CASSLNRVNSPLHF. CDR3 bases: TGTGCCAGCAGTTTAAACAGGGTCAATTCACCCCTCCACTTT.

Of note for this clonotype: At one end the junction does not follow the germline gene, possibly because of a read error. The genes are TRBV6-2 or TRBV6-3 and TRBJ2-2; TRBD2 matches 8 bases. There are 16 residues in the CDR3. Germline V gene lookup returns CDR1 MNHEY and CDR2 SVGEGT. The CDR3 coding sequence is TGTTCCAGCAGTTTTTCACTAGCGGAGAACACCAGGGAGCTGTTTTTT. It yields the protein CSSSFSLAENTRELFF.

A remark on this clonotype: It may be a read error: a sequence one base away is much more abundant. The conserved final phenylalanine or tryptophan is absent from the CDR3, which likely points to a read error. V and J are TRBV11-2 and TRBJ2-7; D is tentatively TRBD1 or TRBD2 (6 bases each). Trimming stripped 6 bases from V and 5 bases from J, with 20 bases between. The CDR3 has 15 residues. Germline CDR1 SGHAT, CDR2 FQNNGV. The CDR3 DNA sequence: TGTGCCAGCAGTGTCTTCAGGGGCGGAGGGGACGAGCAGTACCTC. Translation gives CASSVFRGGGDEQYL.

Concerning this clonotype: A much larger clonotype is one base distant, so this may be a read error. The chain employs TRBV4-1 and TRBJ2-7; D unclear. The CDR3 has 12 amino acids. Germline-derived CDR1 and CDR2 are MGHRA and YSYEKL. The CDR3: CASNQDLQRQYF. In nucleotides, the CDR3 is TGCGCCAGCAACCAAGATCTCCAAAGGCAGTACTTC.

The V call is TRBV20-1, the J call TRBJ1-1, with D uncertain. The CDR3 is 14 amino acids. The V gene lost 6 bases and the J gene lost 5 bases, with 19 bases spanning the gap. The V gene's germline CDR1 is DFQATT and CDR2 SNEGSKA (reference sequence). DNA of the CDR3: TGCAGTGCCCCCGCCGGGTCCCTGAGGACTGAAGCTTTCTTT. This gives the protein CSAPAGSLRTEAFF.

Note on this clonotype: Germline and junction disagree at one end, which may indicate a read error. The chain has TRBV11-3 and TRBJ2-5; D unresolved. The CDR3 runs 11 residues. Looked up from germline, CDR1 is SGHNT and CDR2 is YENEEA. CDR3 region: CASSHGETQYF. The CDR3 DNA reads as TGTGCCAGCAGCCATGGAGAGACACAGTACTTC.

The chain combines TRBV12-3 or TRBV12-4 with TRBJ2-6; D is possibly TRBD2 (6 bases). The germline V and J ends were trimmed by 2 bases and 2 bases, with 7 bases remaining between them. The length of the CDR3 is 15 residues. In nucleotides, the CDR3 is TGTGCCAGCAGTTTAAGGAGGGCTGGGGCCAACGTCCTGACTTTC. This codes for CASSLRRAGANVLTF.

Notes on this clonotype: At one end the junction does not follow the germline gene, possibly because of a read error. The CDR3 reads CASSSSIPGHLVSYEHYF. CDR3 in DNA: TGTGCCAGCAGCTCCAGCATACCGGGACACCTTGTCTCCTACGAGCATTACTTC. The J gene is TRBJ2-7, the V gene TRBV11-1, with D perhaps TRBD1 (6 bases). In germline, CDR1 is SGHAT, CDR2 FQDESV (reference sequence). CDR3 length: 18 amino acids.

As regards this clonotype: A junction boundary mismatches the germline segment, possibly from a read error. The V call is TRBV11-3, the J call TRBJ2-7, with D possibly matching TRBD1 (6 bases). Germline CDR1 and CDR2: SGHNT and YENEEA. The CDR3 has 15 residues. The CDR3 sequence is CASNLRAGVSYEQYF. The CDR3 nucleotides are TGTGCCAGCAACTTACGGGCAGGGGTTTCCTACGAGCAATACTTC.

This clonotype was picked up a small number of times. One end of the junction does not line up with germline, which may come from a read error. The V call is TRBV6-1, the J call TRBJ2-3; D is perhaps TRBD2 (6 bases). The germline V gene encodes CDR1 MNHNS and CDR2 SASEGT. The CDR3 covers 15 residues. The CDR3 DNA sequence: TGTGCCAACAGTGATGAGGTGGGGGGAGCAGATACGCAGTATTTT. Translated, it gives CANSDEVGGADTQYF.

This sequence joins TRBV28 and TRBJ1-1; D is unclear. The CDR3 length is 14 residues. The germline gives CDR1 MDHEN, CDR2 SYDVKM. Trimming left V 7 bases short and J 3 bases short, with 15 bases between. The CDR3 protein is CASTTVGSHTEAFF. CDR3 DNA: TGTGCCAGCACCACAGTGGGGTCGCACACTGAAGCTTTCTTT.

This clonotype was seen only once. The CDR3 carries no conserved terminal phenylalanine or tryptophan, so it likely arises from a read error. The chain carries TRBV11-2 and TRBJ1-1, with D unresolved. Germline V gives CDR1 SGHAT, CDR2 FQNNGV. The CDR3 is 15 residues long. The DNA of the CDR3 is TGTACCAGCAGCTTAGAGCCAGGACCCAACACTGAAGCTTTCGTT. It yields the protein CTSSLEPGPNTEAFV.

This clonotype came up once. This may stem from a read error, because a much larger clone lies one nucleotide away. V and J are TRBV6-6 and TRBJ2-7; perhaps TRBD1 as D (5 bases). The germline V gene encodes CDR1 MNHNY and CDR2 SVGAGI (reference sequence). The CDR3 is 15 residues long. Trimming cost V 0 bases and J 7 bases, with 16 bases left between them. The CDR3 bases are TGTGCCAGCAGTTACTCCGCCGCAGGGCCCTCAGAGCAGTACTTC. The encoded protein is CASSYSAAGPSEQYF.

This clonotype was picked up a small number of times. A much larger clone lies one base from this, so it may be a read error. This sequence joins TRBV6-2 or TRBV6-3 and TRBJ2-1, with 7 bases lining up with TRBD2. CDR1 and CDR2 from the germline V gene are MNHEY and SVGEGT. V dropped 2 bases and J dropped 10; count of bases not matched to a gene: 11. The CDR3 is 15 residues long. CDR3 DNA: TGTGCCAGCAGTTACAAGGGAGGGCCTCGGGAAGAGCAGTTCTTC. It yields the protein CASSYKGGPREEQFF.

Comments on this clonotype: This sequence may be a read error, since a much larger clone differs from it by one base. The CDR3 region is CTSRVASGNTIYF. The CDR3 DNA reads as TGTACCAGCAGGGTAGCTTCTGGAAACACCATATATTTT. This chain uses TRBV6-2 or TRBV6-3 with TRBJ1-3, with D perhaps matching TRBD1 (5 bases). The CDR3 runs to 13 residues. Germline V gives CDR1 MNHEY, CDR2 SVGEGT.

About this clonotype itself: A clone one base away is much larger, so this may be a read error. This rearrangement joins TRBV20-1 to TRBJ1-1; the D gene is possibly TRBD1 (6 bases). The V and J ends lost 6 bases and 0 bases respectively, with 23 bases between them. The CDR3 sequence is 17 residues long. Germline V CDR1 and CDR2: DFQATT, SNEGSKA (reference sequence). The DNA of the CDR3 is TGCAGTGCCTGTGTTAGGGGGGAACTCCCCATGAACACTGAAGCTTTCTTT. This encodes CSACVRGELPMNTEAFF.

As regards this clonotype: A much larger clone is a single base away; this may be a read error. The V and J genes are TRBV6-1 and TRBJ1-2; unclear D gene. CDR1 MNHNS and CDR2 SASEGT come from the germline V gene. This CDR3 comprises 13 residues. The CDR3 nucleotides are TGTGCCAGCAACCCTGCAGCTAACTATGGCCACACCTTC. It is translated as CASNPAANYGHTF.

In regard to this clonotype: It may be a read error: a sequence one base away is much more abundant. The rearrangement uses TRBV10-1 and TRBJ2-4, with a possible D match to TRBD2 (5 bases). The CDR3 spans 14 residues. From germline, CDR1 is WNHNN and CDR2 SYGVQD (reference sequence). With 5 bases removed from V and 4 bases from J, the gap between germline ends came to 12 bases. This CDR3 is CASSFTAEKNIQYF. Written as DNA, the CDR3 is TGCGCCAGCAGTTTTACAGCGGAAAAAAACATTCAGTACTTC.